A selection of T cell receptor beta chains follows, all from one sample in a study of CXCR3-negative and CXCR3-positive naive CD8 T cells. Following a re-call of the 5' RACE reads, TCRdb has one entry per CDR3 protein and lacks DNA. Seen in this sample are around 88,000 distinct CDR3 sequences; the ten most common clones hold less than 1%. What was sequenced was naive CXCR3+ CD8+ T cells from blood. These receptors were collected from a human donor in good health. Some clones in this sample may be carry-over from other donors' samples. CDR3s include the opening cysteine and the closing phenylalanine or tryptophan.

v_gene,j_gene,CDR3aa
TRBV28,TRBJ2-7,CASSFVGAGQYF
TRBV29-1,TRBJ2-5,CSVEETGETQYF
TRBV4-1,TRBJ1-2,CASSQQGLDYGYTF
TRBV7-2,TRBJ2-7,CASRTTSGRTPVYEQYF
TRBV7-9,TRBJ1-5,CASSLFGEGNQPQHF
TRBV29-1,TRBJ1-2,CSVDVRDGYTF
TRBV7-2,TRBJ2-7,CASSLRVAGTYEQYF
TRBV19,TRBJ1-5,CASSITDGRQPQHF
TRBV25-1,TRBJ2-7,CASSDREYGATGEQYF
TRBV27,TRBJ2-7,CASSLSGDRFFHEQYF
TRBV29-1,TRBJ2-1,CSTRGVSYNEQFF
TRBV13,TRBJ2-7,CASSNGVDFYEQYF
TRBV7-8,TRBJ2-3,CASSLPGKGDTQYF
TRBV4-1,TRBJ1-6,CASSQARNSPLHF
TRBV11-1,TRBJ2-1,CASSSASGTTYNEQFF
TRBV29-1,TRBJ2-1,CSVGLGVLHEQLF
TRBV12-3/TRBV12-4,TRBJ2-3,CASSTLGRGVSTDTQYF